Below, 20 T cell receptor beta chains from the same sample are listed, as sequenced in a study of blood T cell repertoires in COVID-19. Clones were sequenced by immunoSEQ multiplex PCR, and TCRdb holds only the in-frame ones, with some missing. Of around 700,000 clones listed, just under 90% are singletons. Sequencing input: peripheral blood. Receptor source: a woman between 18 and 30 years old with acute or convalescent COVID-19.

The CDR3 nucleotides read TGTGCCAGCAGGCAGGACAGGGGCCCTACCTACGAGCAGTACTTC. As protein: CASRQDRGPTYEQYF. This chain links TRBV2 with TRBJ2-7, with 9 bases fitting TRBD1. The CDR3 runs to 15 residues. The germline CDR1 and CDR2 sequences are SNHLY and FYNNEI. V was pared by 6 bases and J by 2 bases, with 8 bases of the junction left unmatched. The complete variable domain, with remaining parts taken from reference TRBV2 and TRBJ2-7, reads EPEVTQTPSHQVTQMGQEVILRCVPISNHLYFYWYRQILGQKVEFLVSFYNNEISEKSEIFDDQFSVERPDGSNFTLKIRSTKLEDSAMYFCASRQDRGPTYEQYFGPGTRLTVT.

This clone was picked up a small number of times. CDR3 bases: TGTGCCACCAGTGACCCTACTGTTGGGGCGTATGGCTACACCTTC. Translation gives CATSDPTVGAYGYTF. The chain links TRBV24-1 to TRBJ1-2; perhaps TRBD1 as D (5 bases). Germline V lookup: CDR1 KGHDR, CDR2 SFDVKD. This CDR3 region has 15 residues. Trimming took 4 bases from V and 5 from J, leaving 16 bases between them.

The J gene is TRBJ1-6, the V gene TRBV6-5, with D perhaps matching TRBD1 (6 bases). Deletions cut 8 bases from V and 8 bases from J, with 16 bases between. This CDR3 is 14 amino acids long. Germline V gene data show CDR1 as MNHEY and CDR2 as SVGAGI. Here the CDR3 DNA reads TGTGCCAGCGGCGGACAGACTGGCTATTCACCCCTCCACTTT. Translated, it gives CASGGQTGYSPLHF.

The chain carries TRBV27 and TRBJ1-4; no reliable D call. Trimming removed 2 bases from V and 1 base from J, with 23 bases in between. This CDR3 spans 20 amino acids. CDR1 is MNHEY, CDR2 SMNVEV, per germline (reference sequence). The CDR3 DNA sequence: TGTGCCAGCAGTTTACGTGCGTGGGGTGGAGGGCCTCGAACTAATGAAAAACTGTTTTTT. Its translation: CASSLRAWGGGPRTNEKLFF.

This clone has just one count. The chain joins TRBV3-1 (or the pseudogene TRBV3-2) to TRBJ1-3; 7 nucleotides agree with TRBD1. Trimming cost V 3 bases and J 0 bases; bases outside gene matches: 8. Germline CDR1 is LGHDT and CDR2 is YNNKEL (reference sequence). The CDR3 is 17 amino acids. The CDR3 protein is CASSHAPGTDSGNTIYF. The CDR3 DNA follows: TGTGCCAGCAGCCACGCCCCCGGGACAGACTCTGGAAACACCATATATTTT.

This clone was seen only once. The rearrangement joins TRBV19 to TRBJ1-6, with D maybe TRBD1 (5 bases). Trimming removed 7 bases from V and 10 bases from J, with 14 bases in between. This CDR3 contains 13 residues. Germline loops: CDR1 LNHDA, CDR2 SQIVND (reference sequence). CDR3 nucleotides: TGTGCCAGTATGAGCAGGGAGGGGTCACCCCTCCACTTT. As protein: CASMSREGSPLHF.

The gene calls are TRBV7-2 and TRBJ2-7; 7 nucleotides match TRBD2. Germline assignment: CDR1 SGHTA and CDR2 FQGNSA. The CDR3 has 14 residues. V trimming: 3 bases; J trimming: 4 bases; junction bases outside the gene matches: 6. The CDR3 DNA reads TGTGCCAGCAGCTTCGGCGGGAGTGTGTACGAGCAGTACTTC. Encoded protein: CASSFGGSVYEQYF. Looking up the rest from reference TRBV7-2 and TRBJ2-7 gives the full variable domain: GAGVSQSPSNKVTEKGKDVELRCDPISGHTALYWYRQSLGQGLEFLIYFQGNSAPDKSGLPSDRFSAERTGGSVSTLTIQRTQQEDSAVYLCASSFGGSVYEQYFGPGTRLTVT.

Only one count was recorded for this clone. This chain joins TRBV10-2 and TRBJ2-1, with a possible D match to TRBD1 (6 bases). This CDR3 region has 14 residues. Germline V CDR1 and CDR2: WSHSY, SAAADI. The V end was cut by 4 bases, the J end by 3 bases, with 10 bases between. CDR3: CASSVGQFYNEQFF. For the CDR3, the DNA is TGCGCCAGCAGTGTCGGACAGTTCTACAATGAGCAGTTCTTC.

With regard to this clone: Other DNA sequences in this specimen translate into the identical CDR3. The V gene is TRBV5-1, the J gene TRBJ1-2; 7 bases fit TRBD1. CDR3 size: 13 residues. The J segment lost 4 bases and the V segment lost 1 base, leaving 1 base of the junction unmatched. Germline CDR1 is SGHRS and CDR2 is YFSETQ. The CDR3 sequence: CASSLTGVYGYTF. The CDR3 bases are TGCGCCAGCAGCTTGACAGGGGTCTATGGCTACACCTTC.

The sample holds a few counts of this clone. V is TRBV7-9 and J is TRBJ1-2, with no clear D. The germline gives CDR1 SEHNR, CDR2 FQNEAQ (reference sequence). V was shortened by 3 bases and J by 4 bases, with 9 bases between the two germline ends. The CDR3 has 13 amino acids. In DNA, the CDR3 is TGTGCCAGCAGCTTGAACAGCCTCTATGGCTACACCTTC. Its protein product is CASSLNSLYGYTF.

This clone was seen just once. The J gene is TRBJ1-2, the V gene TRBV9; weak D call: TRBD1 (5 bases). The CDR3 length is 14 residues. V was shortened by 3 bases and J by 4 bases, with 13 bases between the two germline ends. Germline CDR1 is SGDLS and CDR2 is YYNGEE. CDR3 nucleotide sequence: TGTGCCAGCAGCGGTCAGGGATGGGGCTATGGCTACACCTTC. It encodes CASSGQGWGYGYTF.

This clone appeared a single time. The J gene is TRBJ1-1, the V gene TRBV7-3, with D hard to call. V lost 2 bases, J lost 3 bases, and 7 bases lay in between. CDR1 is SGHTA and CDR2 is FQGTGA in the germline V gene. The length of the CDR3 is 13 residues. In nucleotides, the CDR3 is TGTGCCAGCAGCTTAGACATGTACACTGAAGCTTTCTTT. Encoded protein: CASSLDMYTEAFF.

J is TRBJ2-5 and V is TRBV30; D is possibly TRBD2 (5 bases). Germline V gene data show CDR1 as GTSNPN and CDR2 as SVGIG (reference sequence). The CDR3 is made up of 15 amino acids. The ends were cut back, 3 bases at V and 5 bases at J, with 19 bases in the middle. The CDR3: CAWRKRTGVRETQYF. Written as DNA, the CDR3 is TGTGCCTGGAGAAAACGGACTGGGGTACGGGAGACCCAGTACTTC.

This rearrangement joins TRBV5-6 to TRBJ2-1, with D tentatively TRBD2 (6 bases). The V gene's germline CDR1 is SGHDT and CDR2 YYEEEE. V was pared by 2 bases and J by 13 bases, with 22 bases between. CDR3 length: 15 amino acids. CDR3 loop: CASSFRGIFRGIQFF. The CDR3 bases are TGTGCCAGCAGCTTCCGTGGCATTTTCCGGGGGATTCAGTTCTTC.

The rearrangement joins TRBV19 to TRBJ2-7; D is possibly TRBD2 (7 bases). Trimming removed 6 bases at V and 2 bases at J, with 17 bases between. The CDR3 is made up of 15 amino acids. Germline CDR1 reads LNHDA; CDR2 reads SQIVND (reference sequence). CDR3 DNA: TGTGCCAGTAGCCGCGAAGGGAGGGGGACCTACGAGCAGTACTTC. Translated, it gives CASSREGRGTYEQYF. Full variable domain (rest looked up from reference TRBV19 and TRBJ2-7): DGGITQSPKYLFRKEGQNVTLSCEQNLNHDAMYWYRQDPGQGLRLIYYSQIVNDFQKGDIAEGYSVSREKKESFPLTVTSAQKNPTAFYLCASSREGRGTYEQYFGPGTRLTVT.

The chain combines TRBV18 with TRBJ1-2, with 7 positions matching TRBD1. V shed 3 bases and J 6 bases; nucleotides not matched to a gene: 7. The CDR3 is 14 residues long. Per the germline V gene, CDR1 is KGHSH and CDR2 is LQKENI. This CDR3 is CASSPLDRDNGYTF. In nucleotides, the CDR3 is TGTGCCAGCTCACCCCTCGACAGGGACAATGGCTACACCTTC.

This clone was counted a single time. The chain links TRBV9 to TRBJ1-1; TRBD1 agrees at 11 bases. The CDR3 extends over 16 amino acids. With V trimmed by 5 bases and J by 7 bases, 13 bases remained unmatched. Germline V CDR1 and CDR2: SGDLS, YYNGEE. The CDR3 nucleotides read TGTGCCAGCAGTCCCGGACAGGGGGCAGGGTATAGTGAAGCTTTCTTT. Its protein is CASSPGQGAGYSEAFF.

The chain combines TRBV20-1 with TRBJ2-2; D is uncertain. Germline-derived CDR1 and CDR2 are DFQATT and SNEGSKA (reference sequence). The CDR3 extends over 11 amino acids. V was clipped by 6 bases and J by 4 bases, with 6 bases between them. CDR3 nucleotide sequence: TGCAGTGCCGCTAGCACCGGGGAGCTGTTTTTT. This codes for CSAASTGELFF.

The chain employs TRBV3-1 (or the pseudogene TRBV3-2) and TRBJ2-1; D remains unclear. This CDR3 region has 16 residues. The V gene's germline CDR1 is LGHDT and CDR2 YNNKEL (reference sequence). V was trimmed by 0 bases and J by 2 bases, leaving 11 bases between them. CDR3 amino acids: CASSQDLALAYNEQFF. In DNA, the CDR3 is TGTGCCAGCAGCCAAGATCTGGCTCTAGCCTACAATGAGCAGTTCTTC.

Comment on this clone: Other DNA sequences from this sample encode an identical CDR3 as well. This chain links TRBV6-1 with TRBJ1-1; D may be TRBD1 (5 bases). CDR3 length equals 15 residues. The germline gives CDR1 MNHNS, CDR2 SASEGT. V shed 1 base and J shed 1 base, with 10 bases lying between them. This CDR3 reads CASSEGRGWNTEAFF. CDR3 bases: TGTGCCAGCAGTGAAGGAAGGGGATGGAACACTGAAGCTTTCTTT.